This TCR beta chain was captured by sequencing in a study of CD8 T cells in Susac syndrome. Random hexamers were used to reverse transcribe an amount of roughly 0.45 to 1 ug RNA. Amplification of TCR beta CDR3 across 54 Vbeta and 13 Jbeta was performed with immunoSEQ multiplex PCR. TCRdb analysed the immunoSEQ multiplex PCR reads with MiXCR anew, one entry per CDR3 protein. The profile shows 250,000 to 350,000 distinct CDR3 sequences, 92% of them singletons. Blood CD8+ and CD4+ T cells underwent high-throughput TCR beta sequencing. The authors negatively isolated CD8+ and CD4+ T cells and FACS-enriched TEMRA cells. V trimming: 4 bases; J trimming: 7 bases; junction bases outside the gene matches: 13. The CDR3 is 16 residues long. Germline V CDR1 and CDR2: SGHRS, YFSETQ.

This clonotype was sampled from a human donor with multiple sclerosis. The specimen sequenced was CD4+ T cells from PBMCs. This chain connects TRBV5-1 to TRBJ1-4; the match to TRBD1 covers 7 bases. CDR3 residues: CASSSDRVGQGEKLFF. Written as DNA, the CDR3 is TGCGCCAGCAGCAGTGACAGGGTCGGCCAAGGTGAAAAACTGTTTTTT.